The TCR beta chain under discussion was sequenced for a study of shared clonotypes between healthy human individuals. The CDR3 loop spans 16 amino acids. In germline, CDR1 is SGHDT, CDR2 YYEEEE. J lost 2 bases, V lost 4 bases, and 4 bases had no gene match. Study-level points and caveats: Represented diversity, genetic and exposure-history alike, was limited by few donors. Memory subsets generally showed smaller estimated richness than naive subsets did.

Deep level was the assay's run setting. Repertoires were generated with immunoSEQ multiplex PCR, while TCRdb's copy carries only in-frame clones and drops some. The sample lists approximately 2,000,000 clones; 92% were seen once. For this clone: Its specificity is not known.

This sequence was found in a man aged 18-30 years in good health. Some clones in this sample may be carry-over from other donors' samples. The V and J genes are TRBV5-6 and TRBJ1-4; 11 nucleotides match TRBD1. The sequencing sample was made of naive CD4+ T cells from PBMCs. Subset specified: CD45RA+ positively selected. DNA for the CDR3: TGTGCCAGCAGCCCTGGACAGGGGGCCACTAATGAAAAACTGTTTTTT. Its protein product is CASSPGQGATNEKLFF.